The sequence of this TCR beta chain was determined in a study of T cells in Graves' hyperthyroidism and ophthalmopathy. This clonotype was recorded at least ten times. Together with thyroid ultrasound, orbital computed tomography, serum thyroxine and TRAb, clinical symptoms were used for diagnoses. The CDR3 contains 11 residues. V lost 7 bases and J lost 1, with 7 bases in between. The V gene's germline CDR1 is SQVTM and CDR2 ANQGSEA. Amplified TCR beta CDR3 regions derived from RNA transcripts. First-round RT-PCR with HTBI primers amplified the TCR CDR3 region. MiXCR, run by TCRdb on the multiplex PCR reads, gives a single entry per CDR3 protein. Altogether approximately 380,000 distinct CDR3 sequences are present, approximately 19% being singletons, with the ten largest covering roughly 3.5%.

The source material was blood. This sequence joins TRBV29-1 and TRBJ1-1; weak D call: TRBD1 (5 bases). This clonotype was obtained from a woman aged 18-35 years with Graves' hyperthyroidism. DNA for the CDR3: TGCAGCGCGACAGCGAACACTGAAGCTTTCTTT. It codes for CSATANTEAFF. Full variable domain (remainder filled in from reference TRBV29-1 and TRBJ1-1): SAVISQKPSRDICQRGTSLTIQCQVDSQVTMMFWYRQQPGQSLTLIATANQGSEATYESGFVIDKFPISRPNLTFSTLTVSNMSPEDSSIYLCSATANTEAFFGQGTRLTVV.